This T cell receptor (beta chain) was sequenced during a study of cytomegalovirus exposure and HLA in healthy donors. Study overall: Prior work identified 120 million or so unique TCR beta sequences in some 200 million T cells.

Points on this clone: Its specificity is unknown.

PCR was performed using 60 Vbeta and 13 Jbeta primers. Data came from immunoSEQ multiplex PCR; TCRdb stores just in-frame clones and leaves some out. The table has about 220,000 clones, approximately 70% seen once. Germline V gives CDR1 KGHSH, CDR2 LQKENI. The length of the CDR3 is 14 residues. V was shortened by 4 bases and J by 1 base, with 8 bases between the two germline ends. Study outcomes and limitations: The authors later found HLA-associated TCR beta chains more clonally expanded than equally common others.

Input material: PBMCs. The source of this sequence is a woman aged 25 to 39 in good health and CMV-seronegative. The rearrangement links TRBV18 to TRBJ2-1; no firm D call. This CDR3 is CASSQSRSYNEQFF. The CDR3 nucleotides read TGTGCCAGCTCACAGAGCCGATCCTACAATGAGCAGTTCTTC.